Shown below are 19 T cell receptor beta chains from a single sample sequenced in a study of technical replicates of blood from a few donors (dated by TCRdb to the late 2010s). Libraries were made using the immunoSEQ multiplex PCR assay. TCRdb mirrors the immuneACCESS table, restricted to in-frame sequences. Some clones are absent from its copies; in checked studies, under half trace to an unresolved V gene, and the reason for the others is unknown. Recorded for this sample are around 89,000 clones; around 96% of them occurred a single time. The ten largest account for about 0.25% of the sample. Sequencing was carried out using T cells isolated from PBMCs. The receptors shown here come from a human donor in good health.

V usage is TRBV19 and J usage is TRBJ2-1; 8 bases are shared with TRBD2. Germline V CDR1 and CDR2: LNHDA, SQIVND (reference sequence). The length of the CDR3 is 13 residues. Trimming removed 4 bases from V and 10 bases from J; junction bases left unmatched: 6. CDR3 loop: CASSRTSSLEQFF. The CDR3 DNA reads TGTGCCAGTAGTAGGACTAGCTCGTTGGAGCAGTTCTTC.

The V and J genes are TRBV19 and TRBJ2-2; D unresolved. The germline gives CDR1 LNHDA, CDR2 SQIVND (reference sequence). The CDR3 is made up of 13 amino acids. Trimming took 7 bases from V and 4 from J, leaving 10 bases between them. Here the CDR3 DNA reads TGTGCCAGTAATCTGACATTCACCGGGGAGCTGTTTTTT. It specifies CASNLTFTGELFF.

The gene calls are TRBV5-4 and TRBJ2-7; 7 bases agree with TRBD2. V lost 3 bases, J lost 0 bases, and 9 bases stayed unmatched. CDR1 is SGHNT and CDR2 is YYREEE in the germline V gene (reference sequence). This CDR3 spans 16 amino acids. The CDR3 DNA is TGTGCCAGCAGCTCCCCGGGAGGCTTACTCTCCTACGAGCAGTACTTC. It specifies CASSSPGGLLSYEQYF.

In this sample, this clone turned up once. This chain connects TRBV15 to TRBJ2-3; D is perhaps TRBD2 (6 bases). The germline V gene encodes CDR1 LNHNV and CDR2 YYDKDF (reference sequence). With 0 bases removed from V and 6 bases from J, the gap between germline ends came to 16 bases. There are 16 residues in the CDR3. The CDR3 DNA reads TGTGCCACCAGCAGAGATCGGGTGGGACTTTCGGATACGCAGTATTTT. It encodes CATSRDRVGLSDTQYF.

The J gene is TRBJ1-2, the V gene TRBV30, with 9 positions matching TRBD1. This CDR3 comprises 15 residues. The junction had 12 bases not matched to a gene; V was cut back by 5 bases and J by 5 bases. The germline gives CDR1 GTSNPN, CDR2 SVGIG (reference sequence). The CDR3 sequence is CAWLIQGAIGYGYTF. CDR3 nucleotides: TGTGCCTGGTTGATACAGGGGGCTATTGGATATGGCTACACCTTC.

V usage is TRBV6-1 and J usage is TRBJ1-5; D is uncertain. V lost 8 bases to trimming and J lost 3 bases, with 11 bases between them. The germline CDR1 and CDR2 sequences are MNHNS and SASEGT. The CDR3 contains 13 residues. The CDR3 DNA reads TGTGCCAGCGGTTCAGGTTACAATCAGCCCCAGCATTTT. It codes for CASGSGYNQPQHF.

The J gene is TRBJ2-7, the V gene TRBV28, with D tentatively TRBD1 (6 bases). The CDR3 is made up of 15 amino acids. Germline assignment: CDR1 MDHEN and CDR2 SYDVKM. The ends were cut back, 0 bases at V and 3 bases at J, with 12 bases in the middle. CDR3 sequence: CASSLWDRSDYEQYF. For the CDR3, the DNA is TGTGCCAGCAGTTTATGGGACAGAAGTGACTACGAGCAGTACTTC.

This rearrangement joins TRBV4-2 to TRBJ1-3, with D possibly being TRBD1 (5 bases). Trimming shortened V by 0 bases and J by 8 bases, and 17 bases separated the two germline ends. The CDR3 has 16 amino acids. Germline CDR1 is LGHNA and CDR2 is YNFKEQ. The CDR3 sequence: CASSQDLGQPLDTIYF. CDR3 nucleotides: TGTGCCAGCAGCCAAGACCTAGGACAACCTTTAGACACCATATATTTT.

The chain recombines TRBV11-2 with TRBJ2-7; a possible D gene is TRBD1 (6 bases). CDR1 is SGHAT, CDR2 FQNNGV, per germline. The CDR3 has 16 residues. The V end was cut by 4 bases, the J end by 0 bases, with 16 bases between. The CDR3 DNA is TGTGCCAGCAGCTCAATACCTCGGACAGCCTCCTACGAGCAGTACTTC. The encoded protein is CASSSIPRTASYEQYF.

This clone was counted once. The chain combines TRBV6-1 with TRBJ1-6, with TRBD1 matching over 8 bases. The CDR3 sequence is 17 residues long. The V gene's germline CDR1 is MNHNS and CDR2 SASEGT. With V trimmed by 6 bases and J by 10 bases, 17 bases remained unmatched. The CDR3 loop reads CASREHSWGQERSPLHF. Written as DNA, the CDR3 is TGTGCCAGCAGGGAACATTCCTGGGGACAGGAGAGATCACCCCTCCACTTT.

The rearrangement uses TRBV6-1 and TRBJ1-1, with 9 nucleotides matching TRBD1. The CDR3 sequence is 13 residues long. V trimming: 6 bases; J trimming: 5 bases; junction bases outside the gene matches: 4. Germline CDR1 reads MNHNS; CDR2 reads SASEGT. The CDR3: CASSLGQGTEAFF. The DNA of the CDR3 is TGTGCCAGCAGCCTGGGACAGGGTACTGAAGCTTTCTTT.

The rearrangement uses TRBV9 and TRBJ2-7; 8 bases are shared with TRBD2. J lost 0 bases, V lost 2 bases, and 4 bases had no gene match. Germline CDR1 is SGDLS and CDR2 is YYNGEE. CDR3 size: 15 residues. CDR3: CASSVSGGPSYEQYF. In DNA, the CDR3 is TGTGCCAGCAGCGTCAGCGGGGGTCCCTCCTACGAGCAGTACTTC.

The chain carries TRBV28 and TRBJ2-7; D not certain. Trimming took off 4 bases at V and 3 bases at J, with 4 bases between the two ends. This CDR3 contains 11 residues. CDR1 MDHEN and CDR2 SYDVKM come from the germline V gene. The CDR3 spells CASSSYYEQYF. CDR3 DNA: TGTGCCAGCAGTTCCTACTACGAGCAGTACTTC.

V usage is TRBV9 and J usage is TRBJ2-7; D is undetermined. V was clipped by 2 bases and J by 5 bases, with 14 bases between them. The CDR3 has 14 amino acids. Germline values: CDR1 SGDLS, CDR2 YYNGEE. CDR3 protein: CASSVASGYHEQYF. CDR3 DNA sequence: TGTGCCAGCAGCGTGGCTTCCGGGTACCACGAGCAGTACTTC.

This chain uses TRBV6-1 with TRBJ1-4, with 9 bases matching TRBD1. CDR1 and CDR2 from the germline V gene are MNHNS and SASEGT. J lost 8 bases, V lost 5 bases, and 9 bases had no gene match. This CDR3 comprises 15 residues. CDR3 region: CASSITGTGYEKLFF. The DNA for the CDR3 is TGTGCCAGCAGTATCACCGGGACAGGGTACGAAAAACTGTTTTTT.

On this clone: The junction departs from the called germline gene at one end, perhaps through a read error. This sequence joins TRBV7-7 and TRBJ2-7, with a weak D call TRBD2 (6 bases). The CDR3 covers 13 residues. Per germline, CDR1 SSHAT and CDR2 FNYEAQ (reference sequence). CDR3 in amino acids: CASSAARGYEQYF. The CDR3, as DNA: TGTGCTAGCAGCGCGGCGCGGGGATACGAGCAGTACTTC.

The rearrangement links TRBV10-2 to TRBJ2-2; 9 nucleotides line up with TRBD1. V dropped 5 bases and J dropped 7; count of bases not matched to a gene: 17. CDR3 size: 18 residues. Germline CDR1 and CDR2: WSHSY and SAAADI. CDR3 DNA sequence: TGCGCCAGCAGTTATAATAAACAGGGGGCGCCTTCAAACGGGGAGCTGTTTTTT. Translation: CASSYNKQGAPSNGELFF.

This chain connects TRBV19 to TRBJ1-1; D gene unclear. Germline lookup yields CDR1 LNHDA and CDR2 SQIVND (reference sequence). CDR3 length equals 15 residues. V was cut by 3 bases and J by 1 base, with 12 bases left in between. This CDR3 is CASSMQSSGNTEAFF. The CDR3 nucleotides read TGTGCCAGTAGTATGCAATCCTCGGGGAACACTGAAGCTTTCTTT.

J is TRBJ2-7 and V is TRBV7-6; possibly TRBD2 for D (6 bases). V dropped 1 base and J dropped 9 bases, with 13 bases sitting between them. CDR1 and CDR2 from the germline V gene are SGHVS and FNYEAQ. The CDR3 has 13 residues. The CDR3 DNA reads TGTGCCAGCAGCTTAGGCGAATCTAGCGTGCAGTACTTC. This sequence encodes CASSLGESSVQYF. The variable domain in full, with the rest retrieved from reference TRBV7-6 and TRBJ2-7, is GAGVSQSPRYKVTKRGQDVALRCDPISGHVSLYWYRQALGQGPEFLTYFNYEAQQDKSGLPNDRFSAERPEGSISTLTIQRTEQRDSAMYRCASSLGESSVQYFGPGTRLTVT.